This is a list of T cell receptor beta chains from one sample in a study of T cell repertoires in cytomegalovirus infection. MiXCR, applied by TCRdb to the reads, yields one record per CDR3 protein. In the table there are fewer than 650,000 distinct CDR3 sequences, around 40% of which are singletons. Their antigen targets remain unknown. The source was cultured PBMCs, collected from culture after CMV antigen stimulation. These receptors came from a human donor in good health (CMV status not recorded). Some clones in this sample may be carry-over from other donors' samples. Each CDR3 is given with its conserved first and last residue. Each record gives: D gene, V gene, clone size, J gene, CDR3 protein, CDR3 DNA. The D gene is left open where the match is weak. A row's size may be missing; if present it is once, few, many or a size class.

>TRBD2|TRBV7-2|NA|TRBJ2-7
CASSPSLAYNSYEQYF
TGTGCCAGCAGCCCCTCACTAGCGTATAACTCCTACGAGCAGTACTTC
>TRBD1|TRBV7-6|many|TRBJ2-2
CASSYRGDTGELFF
TGTGCCAGCAGCTACAGGGGGGACACCGGGGAGCTGTTTTTT
>NA|TRBV6-1|many|TRBJ1-1
CAGKTQGPTEAFF
TGTGCCGGAAAGACCCAGGGCCCCACTGAAGCTTTCTTT
>TRBD2|TRBV11-2|few|TRBJ2-7
CASSFRGGTSGTGSYEQYF
TGTGCCAGCAGCTTCCGTGGGGGGACTAGCGGGACCGGATCCTACGAGCAGTACTTC
>NA|TRBV10-1|NA|TRBJ2-7
CASRRTRDSYEGKF
TGCGCCAGCCGACGGACAAGGGACTCCTACGAGGGGAAGTTC
>NA|TRBV12-3/TRBV12-4|NA|TRBJ1-1
CASSLAPSEAFF
TGTGCCAGCAGTTTAGCCCCCTCTGAGGCTTTCTTT
>NA|TRBV7-6|NA|TRBJ2-1
CASSGRRVMNEQFF
TGTGCCAGCAGCGGACGTAGGGTGATGAATGAGCAGTTCTTC
>NA|TRBV7-2|NA|TRBJ2-7
CASSPAAFSSYEQYF
TGTGCCAGCAGCCCAGCGGCCTTTAGCTCCTACGAGCAGTACTTC
>TRBD2|TRBV7-2|many|TRBJ2-5
CASSLGTSGGQETQYF
TGTGCCAGCAGCCTCGGGACTAGCGGGGGCCAAGAGACCCAGTACTTC
>NA|TRBV12-3/TRBV12-4|once|TRBJ2-7
CASSLEGAFEQYF
TGTGCCAGCAGTTTAGAGGGAGCGTTCGAGCAGTACTTC
>TRBD2|TRBV7-8|few|TRBJ2-1
CASTLRRASGYNEQFF
TGTGCCAGCACCTTAAGGAGGGCTAGCGGGTACAATGAGCAGTTCTTC
>NA|TRBV7-6|few|TRBJ1-2
CASSLSGSRTSGYTF
TGTGCCAGCAGCTTGAGCGGAAGTCGGACGTCGGGCTACACCTTC
>NA|TRBV6-1|NA|TRBJ1-4
CASGNQGTGEKLFF
TGTGCCAGCGGCAATCAGGGTACCGGCGAAAAACTGTTTTTT
>NA|TRBV6-1|few|TRBJ1-4
CASSGGQSLRIEKLFF
TGTGCCAGCAGTGGGGGACAAAGCCTACGAATTGAAAAACTGTTTTTT
>NA|TRBV19|NA|TRBJ1-5
CATGGVWSNQPQHF
TGTGCCACCGGGGGGGTTTGGAGCAATCAGCCCCAGCATTTT
>NA|TRBV7-8|NA|TRBJ2-1
CASSPGLRPGREQFF
TGTGCCAGCAGCCCGGGACTCCGTCCGGGGAGGGAGCAGTTCTTC
>TRBD2|TRBV12-3/TRBV12-4|NA|TRBJ2-1
CASSLGGGGGSNEQFF
TGTGCCAGCAGTTTAGGGGGGGGAGGCGGGTCGAATGAGCAGTTCTTC
>NA|TRBV6-6|few|TRBJ1-1
CASSYSGGLGTEAFF
TGTGCCAGCAGTTACTCGGGAGGGCTCGGCACTGAAGCTTTCTTT
>NA|TRBV19|NA|TRBJ2-3
CASSNAGLQSTDTQYF
TGTGCCAGTAGCAATGCAGGACTACAAAGCACAGATACGCAGTATTTT
>NA|TRBV5-6|once|TRBJ2-7
CASSPPGTFSYEQYF
TGTGCCAGCAGCCCACCGGGGACCTTCTCCTACGAGCAGTACTTC
>NA|TRBV7-9|few|TRBJ1-2
CASSSSGGQDLYGYTF
TGTGCCAGCAGCTCGTCAGGCGGGCAGGACCTCTATGGCTACACCTTC
>TRBD1|TRBV7-2|NA|TRBJ1-1
CASSPRRQGGTEAFF
TGTGCCAGCAGCCCTAGGCGGCAGGGGGGGACTGAAGCTTTCTTT
>TRBD2|TRBV27|few|TRBJ2-2
CASSSRLASWNTGELFF
TGTGCCAGCAGTTCAAGACTAGCGTCATGGAACACCGGGGAGCTGTTTTTT
>TRBD2|TRBV12-3/TRBV12-4|NA|TRBJ2-2
CASSLVGGATGELFF
TGTGCCAGCAGTTTAGTCGGGGGGGCCACCGGGGAGCTGTTTTTT
>NA|TRBV7-2|NA|TRBJ1-4
CASSPSGGINEKLFF
TGTGCCAGCAGCCCCAGCGGGGGGATTAATGAAAAACTGTTTTTT
>NA|TRBV6-2/TRBV6-3|NA|TRBJ2-2
CASSFVRGYTGELFF
TGTGCCAGCAGTTTTGTCAGGGGATACACCGGGGAGCTGTTTTTT
>NA|TRBV7-3|NA|TRBJ2-3
CAGSYRPDTQYF
TGTGCCGGCAGCTACAGACCTGATACGCAGTATTTT
>NA|TRBV14|NA|TRBJ2-1
CASSQRGVSSYNEQFF
TGTGCCAGCAGCCAACGGGGAGTTAGCTCCTACAATGAGCAGTTCTTC
>NA|TRBV7-2|NA|TRBJ1-2
CASSPWGGNYGYTF
TGTGCCAGCAGCCCCTGGGGGGGGAACTATGGCTACACCTTC
>NA|TRBV12-3/TRBV12-4|NA|TRBJ1-2
CASSFGHGYTF
TGTGCCAGCAGTTTTGGCCATGGCTACACCTTC
>NA|TRBV6-1|NA|TRBJ2-3
CASGRRARDTQYF
TGTGCCAGCGGGAGGAGGGCGAGAGATACGCAGTATTTT
>TRBD2|TRBV11-2|NA|TRBJ2-1
CASSRLAGRSEQFF
TGTGCCAGCAGCCGACTAGCGGGACGGAGTGAGCAGTTCTTC
>NA|TRBV20-1|few|TRBJ1-2
CSATREAYYGYTF
TGCAGTGCTACCAGGGAGGCCTACTATGGCTACACCTTC
>TRBD1|TRBV5-8|few|TRBJ2-7
CASSFRDRGYEQYF
TGTGCCAGCAGCTTCCGGGACAGGGGCTACGAGCAGTACTTC
>TRBD1|TRBV5-4|NA|TRBJ2-4
CASSWTGGTPGIQYF
TGTGCCAGCAGCTGGACAGGGGGCACGCCAGGCATTCAGTACTTC
>NA|TRBV7-2|many|TRBJ2-5
CASSLQRSQETQYF
TGTGCCAGCAGCTTACAGCGTTCCCAAGAGACCCAGTACTTC
>NA|TRBV7-4|few|TRBJ2-7
CASSPLPRQLEAERNYEQYF
TGTGCCAGCAGCCCGCTACCGAGACAGCTGGAGGCCGAACGAAACTACGAGCAGTACTTC
>NA|TRBV11-2|few|TRBJ2-7
CASSFWDGPYEQYF
TGTGCCAGCAGCTTTTGGGACGGACCCTACGAGCAGTACTTC
>NA|TRBV10-3|NA|TRBJ1-3
CAISESSGSDTIYF
TGTGCCATCAGTGAGTCGTCGGGGTCGGACACCATATATTTT
>NA|TRBV20-1|NA|TRBJ2-3
CSAIAADTQYF
TGCAGTGCCATAGCGGCAGATACGCAGTATTTT
>NA|TRBV27|NA|TRBJ1-5
CASRLGGSNQPQHF
TGTGCCAGCAGATTAGGGGGAAGCAATCAGCCCCAGCATTTT
>NA|TRBV7-6|NA|TRBJ1-1
CASSSNRDPNTEAFF
TGTGCCAGCAGCTCTAACCGGGACCCGAACACTGAAGCTTTCTTT
>NA|TRBV7-2|few|TRBJ2-5
CASSSTPGAETQYF
TGTGCCAGCAGCTCGACTCCTGGGGCCGAGACCCAGTACTTC
>NA|TRBV12-3/TRBV12-4|NA|TRBJ1-2
CVSSLAVRGYGYTF
TGTGTCAGCAGTTTAGCTGTACGGGGATATGGCTACACCTTC
>NA|TRBV7-2|few|TRBJ2-1
CASSLVGPEVGQFF
TGTGCCAGCAGCTTAGTAGGCCCGGAGGTTGGGCAGTTCTTC
>NA|TRBV28|few|TRBJ1-5
CASSLSGMYMGNQPQHF
TGTGCCAGCAGCCTGTCAGGGATGTATATGGGCAATCAGCCCCAGCATTTT
>NA|TRBV7-4|NA|TRBJ2-7
CASSLVSWETPAYEQYF
TGTGCCAGCAGCTTAGTCTCCTGGGAGACGCCCGCCTACGAGCAGTACTTC
>TRBD1|TRBV11-2|NA|TRBJ2-6
CASSSGQGASGANVLTF
TGTGCCAGCAGCTCCGGACAGGGGGCTTCGGGGGCCAACGTCCTGACTTTC
>NA|TRBV7-2|few|TRBJ1-1
CASSLVGVRAFF
TGTGCCAGCAGCTTGGTAGGAGTAAGAGCTTTCTTT
>TRBD1|TRBV4-1|NA|TRBJ1-5
CASSHGTGWNQPQHF
TGCGCCAGCAGCCACGGGACAGGGTGGAATCAGCCCCAGCATTTT
>NA|TRBV4-1|NA|TRBJ2-5
CASSRLVSETQYF
TGCGCCAGCAGCAGACTAGTAAGCGAGACCCAGTACTTC
>TRBD2|TRBV7-2|NA|TRBJ2-3
CASSLGGGIADTQYF
TGTGCCAGCAGCTTAGGCGGGGGGATTGCAGATACGCAGTATTTT